Presented here are 16 T cell receptor beta chains from one specimen sequenced in a study of cytomegalovirus exposure and HLA in healthy donors. It was with 60 Vbeta and 13 Jbeta primers that the PCR ran. Produced via immunoSEQ multiplex PCR; TCRdb's table is partial and in-frame only. The sample contains approximately 100,000 clones, roughly 72% of which appear only once. Sequencing used PBMCs. These receptors originate from a woman in her late teens or twenties in good health and CMV-seropositive.

The chain carries TRBV14 and TRBJ2-1; TRBD2 matches 15 bases. V shed 4 bases, J shed 9 bases, and the junction held 1 base outside the gene matches. From germline, CDR1 is SGHDN and CDR2 FVKESK. The CDR3 covers 14 residues. The CDR3 reads CASSPGLAGGEQFF. CDR3 nucleotide sequence: TGTGCCAGCAGCCCGGGACTAGCGGGAGGTGAGCAGTTCTTC. Filled out from reference TRBV14 and TRBJ2-1, the complete variable domain reads EAGVTQFPSHSVIEKGQTVTLRCDPISGHDNLYWYRRVMGKEIKFLLHFVKESKQDESGMPNNRFLAERTGGTYSTLKVQPAELEDSGVYFCASSPGLAGGEQFFGPGTRLTVL.

The chain recombines TRBV7-6 with TRBJ2-1; D ambiguous. Germline V gene lookup returns CDR1 SGHVS and CDR2 FNYEAQ. The CDR3 spans 12 residues. Trimming pared 1 base from V and 8 bases from J, leaving 6 bases between. This CDR3 reads CASSLGGYEQFF. The CDR3 DNA reads TGTGCCAGCAGCTTAGGAGGATATGAGCAGTTCTTC.

The chain combines TRBV19 with TRBJ1-5; possible D gene TRBD1, 5 bases. Germline-derived CDR1 and CDR2 are LNHDA and SQIVND (reference sequence). The CDR3 contains 13 residues. Between the trimmed V and J ends, which lost 6 bases and 5 bases, there was a span of 11 bases. The CDR3 protein is CASSIFRDQPQHF. CDR3 nucleotide sequence: TGTGCCAGTAGCATCTTCAGGGATCAGCCCCAGCATTTT. Together with reference TRBV19 and TRBJ1-5, the CDR3 gives the full variable domain: DGGITQSPKYLFRKEGQNVTLSCEQNLNHDAMYWYRQDPGQGLRLIYYSQIVNDFQKGDIAEGYSVSREKKESFPLTVTSAQKNPTAFYLCASSIFRDQPQHFGDGTRLSIL.

The genes are TRBV5-4 and TRBJ2-2; a possible D gene is TRBD1 (6 bases). Germline CDR1 is SGHNT and CDR2 is YYREEE (reference sequence). Trimming stripped 0 bases from V and 4 bases from J, with 10 bases between. This CDR3 comprises 15 residues. The CDR3 protein is CASSLVGASTGELFF. CDR3 sequence (DNA): TGTGCCAGCAGCTTGGTGGGGGCTAGCACCGGGGAGCTGTTTTTT.

This chain joins TRBV28 and TRBJ1-2; 8 bases match TRBD1. This CDR3 has 15 residues. CDR1 MDHEN and CDR2 SYDVKM come from the germline V gene. V lost 2 bases and J lost 4; bases outside the gene matches: 6. CDR3 in amino acids: CASSLRAGGVYGYTF. DNA of the CDR3: TGTGCCAGCAGTTTAAGGGCAGGGGGCGTCTATGGCTACACCTTC.

V and J are TRBV19 and TRBJ1-1; TRBD1 agrees at 7 bases. Unmatched junction bases numbered 9, after V lost 5 bases and J lost 0 bases. The CDR3 has 16 residues. Germline values: CDR1 LNHDA, CDR2 SQIVND (reference sequence). CDR3 DNA: TGTGCCAGTAGTCACAGGGGTGTTTGGATGAACACTGAAGCTTTCTTT. Its translation is CASSHRGVWMNTEAFF.

In its sample, this clone was seen once. V usage is TRBV25-1 and J usage is TRBJ2-1; 10 positions match TRBD2. Germline V gene sequence: CDR1 MGHDK, CDR2 SYGVNS. The CDR3 covers 16 residues. Trimming removed 1 base from V and 9 bases from J; junction bases left unmatched: 9. The CDR3 reads CASSESKREGLSEQFF. The CDR3 nucleotides are TGTGCCAGCAGTGAATCGAAGCGGGAGGGCCTCAGTGAGCAGTTCTTC. Looking up the rest from reference TRBV25-1 and TRBJ2-1 gives the full variable domain: EADIYQTPRYLVIGTGKKITLECSQTMGHDKMYWYQQDPGMELHLIHYSYGVNSTEKGDLSSESTVSRIRTEHFPLTLESARPSHTSQYLCASSESKREGLSEQFFGPGTRLTVL.

The gene calls are TRBV15 and TRBJ2-7; weak D call: TRBD2 (5 bases). The ends were cut back, 8 bases at V and 7 bases at J, with 18 bases in the middle. The CDR3 loop spans 13 amino acids. Germline lookup yields CDR1 LNHNV and CDR2 YYDKDF (reference sequence). The CDR3 nucleotides read TGTGCCACCGCAGCCCCTAGCTCGGGAGAGCAGTACTTC. Encoded protein: CATAAPSSGEQYF. The complete variable domain, with remaining parts taken from reference TRBV15 and TRBJ2-7, reads DAMVIQNPRYQVTQFGKPVTLSCSQTLNHNVMYWYQQKSSQAPKLLFHYYDKDFNNEADTPDNFQSRRPNTSFCFLDIRSPGLGDTAMYLCATAAPSSGEQYFGPGTRLTVT.

The chain recombines TRBV10-2 with TRBJ2-3, with a possible D match to TRBD2 (6 bases). Trimming removed 8 bases from V and 5 bases from J, with 17 bases in between. The CDR3 extends over 14 amino acids. Germline lookup yields CDR1 WSHSY and CDR2 SAAADI. The CDR3 loop reads CASEGLSRGDTQYF. The CDR3 DNA is TGCGCCAGCGAGGGACTTTCCCGGGGAGATACGCAGTATTTT.

The chain combines TRBV5-1 with TRBJ2-5; a possible D gene is TRBD1 (6 bases). Germline V gene sequence: CDR1 SGHRS, CDR2 YFSETQ. The CDR3 consists of 14 residues. With 0 bases removed from V and 4 bases from J, the gap between germline ends came to 10 bases. CDR3 sequence: CASSLGPGVETQYF. CDR3 sequence (DNA): TGCGCCAGCAGCTTGGGGCCAGGGGTAGAGACCCAGTACTTC. Full variable domain (outside the CDR3, taken from reference TRBV5-1 and TRBJ2-5): KAGVTQTPRYLIKTRGQQVTLSCSPISGHRSVSWYQQTPGQGLQFLFEYFSETQRNKGNFPGRFSGRQFSNSRSEMNVSTLELGDSALYLCASSLGPGVETQYFGPGTRLLVL.

The chain is built from TRBV28 and TRBJ1-1; TRBD1 is a possible D gene (6 bases). Trimming left V 6 bases short and J 6 bases short, with 14 bases between. Per germline, CDR1 MDHEN and CDR2 SYDVKM. The CDR3 consists of 13 residues. In DNA, the CDR3 is TGTGCCAGCAGGGGGAGGGGGATATCTGAAGCTTTCTTT. It is translated as CASRGRGISEAFF.

This chain joins TRBV6-5 and TRBJ2-7; TRBD2 matches at 9 bases. Germline CDR1 MNHEY, CDR2 SVGAGI. This CDR3 comprises 14 residues. V lost 6 bases, J lost 0 bases, and 3 bases stayed unmatched. CDR3 nucleotides: TGTGCCAGCAGGATTAGCGGGAGCTCCTACGAGCAGTACTTC. Encoded protein: CASRISGSSYEQYF.

V usage is TRBV11-2 and J usage is TRBJ2-1; the D gene is possibly TRBD2 (7 bases). CDR1 SGHAT and CDR2 FQNNGV come from the germline V gene. The CDR3 contains 16 residues. Trimming shortened V by 4 bases and J by 8 bases, and 21 bases separated the two germline ends. The CDR3 nucleotides are TGTGCCAGCAGCTCCAGGCGGGGGCTAGCCGACGATGAGCAGTTCTTC. Residues: CASSSRRGLADDEQFF. The whole variable domain, remainder taken from reference TRBV11-2 and TRBJ2-1, is EAGVAQSPRYKIIEKRQSVAFWCNPISGHATLYWYQQILGQGPKLLIQFQNNGVVDDSQLPKDRFSAERLKGVDSTLKIQPAKLEDSAVYLCASSSRRGLADDEQFFGPGTRLTVL.

The genes are TRBV2 and TRBJ2-3, with no clear D. Germline V gene sequence: CDR1 SNHLY, CDR2 FYNNEI. The CDR3 runs 11 residues. The germline V and J ends were trimmed by 6 bases and 5 bases, with 6 bases remaining between them. The CDR3 nucleotides read TGTGCCAGCAGCCCCGGAGATACGCAGTATTTT. Protein sequence: CASSPGDTQYF.

This sequence joins TRBV7-3 and TRBJ1-2; no clear D gene. The CDR3 spans 15 residues. V lost 5 bases and J lost 4, with 17 bases in between. Germline lookup yields CDR1 SGHTA and CDR2 FQGTGA. For the CDR3, the DNA is TGTGCCAGCAGCCCGGACGGGAGAGGCCTCTATGGCTACACCTTC. Residues: CASSPDGRGLYGYTF.

This rearrangement joins TRBV6-5 to TRBJ2-3, with 8 bases lining up with TRBD1. Germline V CDR1 and CDR2: MNHEY, SVGAGI. The CDR3 is made up of 14 amino acids. J lost 4 bases, V lost 4 bases, and 4 bases had no gene match. The CDR3 nucleotides read TGTGCCAGCAGTTCTGGACAGGGAGCAGATACGCAGTATTTT. Protein: CASSSGQGADTQYF.